Listed below are T cell receptor beta chains from one sample, sequenced in a study of T cells after posttransplantation cyclophosphamide. Sequencing used immunoSEQ multiplex PCR; TCRdb keeps in-frame clones, though not all of them. The repertoire has about 16,000 clones, roughly 92% of them found once; the top ten carry approximately 0.53%. This specimen consisted of CD4+ T cells sorted from blood, obtained after allogeneic stem cell transplant with posttransplant cyclophosphamide. The source of these receptors is a male patient between 55 and 70 years old who received an allogeneic stem cell transplant from a related donor and was CMV-positive. A subset of T cells may come from the graft donor. Each CDR3 is given with its conserved first and last residue. A D gene is named only where the DNA matches it firmly. Some rows have no size entry. The others give once, few or many, or a class for an expanded clone.

j_call: TRBJ2-2
clone_size: NA
d_call: NA
v_call: TRBV7-9
cdr3_nt: TGTGCCAGCAGCTGGGGAACGGGGGTGGAGCTGTTTTTT
cdr3_aa: CASSWGTGVELFF

j_call: TRBJ2-5
clone_size: NA
d_call: TRBD2
v_call: TRBV7-7
cdr3_nt: TGTGCCAGCAGCACCGGACTAGCGGGGATCCAAGAGACCCAGTACTTC
cdr3_aa: CASSTGLAGIQETQYF

j_call: TRBJ2-7
clone_size: NA
d_call: NA
v_call: TRBV28
cdr3_nt: TGTGCCAGCAGTTTAGGAACAGGGCGGACCTACGAGCAGTACTTC
cdr3_aa: CASSLGTGRTYEQYF

j_call: TRBJ1-4
clone_size: NA
d_call: NA
v_call: TRBV28
cdr3_nt: TGTGCCAGCAGCCCCCTCGGAGGCCTTAATGAAAAACTGTTTTTT
cdr3_aa: CASSPLGGLNEKLFF

j_call: TRBJ2-1
clone_size: NA
d_call: NA
v_call: TRBV2
cdr3_nt: TGTGCCAGCAGTCCCGACAGCTCCTACAATGAGCAGTTCTTC
cdr3_aa: CASSPDSSYNEQFF

j_call: TRBJ1-6
clone_size: NA
d_call: NA
v_call: TRBV7-8
cdr3_nt: TGTGCCAGCAGCTTAGGGGGCTCCCAGACACCCCTCCACTTT
cdr3_aa: CASSLGGSQTPLHF

j_call: TRBJ1-1
clone_size: NA
d_call: TRBD1
v_call: TRBV7-2
cdr3_nt: TGTGCCAGCAGCCGGACAGGGACAGCGACTGAAGCTTTCTTT
cdr3_aa: CASSRTGTATEAFF

j_call: TRBJ1-2
clone_size: NA
d_call: TRBD1
v_call: TRBV30
cdr3_nt: TGTGCCTGGAGACACTCTTTCCGGGACAGGGCTGGCTACACCTTC
cdr3_aa: CAWRHSFRDRAGYTF

j_call: TRBJ2-3
clone_size: NA
d_call: TRBD2
v_call: TRBV19
cdr3_nt: TGTGCCAGTAGTCCTCAGCGGGGGGGCACAGATACGCAGTATTTT
cdr3_aa: CASSPQRGGTDTQYF

j_call: TRBJ2-7
clone_size: NA
d_call: NA
v_call: TRBV7-3
cdr3_nt: TGTGCCAGCAGCTCGCCCCAGGTCCCCTACGAGCAGTACTTC
cdr3_aa: CASSSPQVPYEQYF

j_call: TRBJ1-2
clone_size: once
d_call: NA
v_call: TRBV6-4
cdr3_nt: TGTGCCAGCAGTGAAGCCCCCATTGGCTATGGCTACACCTTC
cdr3_aa: CASSEAPIGYGYTF

j_call: TRBJ2-7
clone_size: NA
d_call: NA
v_call: TRBV28
cdr3_nt: TGTGCCAGCAGTTTATCTGGGGGCTACGACGAGCAGTACTTC
cdr3_aa: CASSLSGGYDEQYF

j_call: TRBJ1-5
clone_size: NA
d_call: NA
v_call: TRBV9
cdr3_nt: TGTGCCAGCAGCCCAACGGGGTCTAGAGATCAGCCCCAGCATTTT
cdr3_aa: CASSPTGSRDQPQHF

j_call: TRBJ2-7
clone_size: NA
d_call: NA
v_call: TRBV4-2
cdr3_nt: TGTGCCAGCAGCCGATTGGGACAAGTAAACGACGAGCAGTACTTC
cdr3_aa: CASSRLGQVNDEQYF

j_call: TRBJ2-5
clone_size: NA
d_call: NA
v_call: TRBV9
cdr3_nt: TGTGCCAGCAGCGTAAGCGGCACCGGTGGCCAGTACTTC
cdr3_aa: CASSVSGTGGQYF

j_call: TRBJ2-5
clone_size: NA
d_call: NA
v_call: TRBV5-1
cdr3_nt: TGCGCCAGCACCCTGGGGCAGGGGGAGACCCAGTACTTC
cdr3_aa: CASTLGQGETQYF

j_call: TRBJ2-7
clone_size: once
d_call: NA
v_call: TRBV11-2
cdr3_nt: TGTGCCAGCAGCCCCGATCGGATAGCCGGGCAGTACTTC
cdr3_aa: CASSPDRIAGQYF

j_call: TRBJ2-5
clone_size: NA
d_call: TRBD2
v_call: TRBV4-2
cdr3_nt: TGTGCCAGCAGCCTGACTCCGGGAGGGCAAGAGACCCAGTACTTC
cdr3_aa: CASSLTPGGQETQYF

j_call: TRBJ1-1
clone_size: once
d_call: NA
v_call: TRBV6-5
cdr3_nt: TGTGCCAGCAGCCTCGGACACAGTAGGGCTTTCTTT
cdr3_aa: CASSLGHSRAFF

j_call: TRBJ1-6
clone_size: NA
d_call: NA
v_call: TRBV10-3
cdr3_nt: TGTGCCATCAGTGTTGAGAGTTCACCCCTCCACTTT
cdr3_aa: CAISVESSPLHF

j_call: TRBJ2-7
clone_size: NA
d_call: TRBD1
v_call: TRBV6-6
cdr3_nt: TGTGCCAGCACCTACGGGAGACAGGGGAGCTACGAGCAGTACTTC
cdr3_aa: CASTYGRQGSYEQYF

j_call: TRBJ1-4
clone_size: NA
d_call: NA
v_call: TRBV27
cdr3_nt: TGTGCCAGCAGTAACACAGGGCATGGTAATGAAAAACTGTTTTTT
cdr3_aa: CASSNTGHGNEKLFF

j_call: TRBJ2-1
clone_size: NA
d_call: TRBD2
v_call: TRBV7-2
cdr3_nt: TGTGCCAGCAGCCCGCGTGGGGGGGGGAAGAACAATGAGCAGTTCTTC
cdr3_aa: CASSPRGGGKNNEQFF

j_call: TRBJ1-2
clone_size: NA
d_call: NA
v_call: TRBV5-6
cdr3_nt: TGTGCCAGCAGCTCACTACAGGCTAACTATGGCTACACCTTC
cdr3_aa: CASSSLQANYGYTF

j_call: TRBJ2-5
clone_size: once
d_call: NA
v_call: TRBV2
cdr3_nt: TGTGCCAGCATCAGGGCGATCCAAGAGACCCAGTACTTC
cdr3_aa: CASIRAIQETQYF

j_call: TRBJ2-1
clone_size: NA
d_call: NA
v_call: TRBV5-8
cdr3_nt: TGTGCCAGCACCCTCAACTTCGCGGGTTACGGTGAGCAGTTCTTC
cdr3_aa: CASTLNFAGYGEQFF

j_call: TRBJ1-4
clone_size: NA
d_call: NA
v_call: TRBV7-9
cdr3_nt: TGTGCCAGCAGCACACAGGGTCAGGAAAAACTGTTTTTT
cdr3_aa: CASSTQGQEKLFF

j_call: TRBJ1-4
clone_size: NA
d_call: TRBD1
v_call: TRBV27
cdr3_nt: TGTGCCAGCAGTACACCGGGACAGGGGAATGAAAAACTGTTTTTT
cdr3_aa: CASSTPGQGNEKLFF

j_call: TRBJ1-6
clone_size: NA
d_call: NA
v_call: TRBV4-2
cdr3_nt: TGTGCCAGCAGCCAAGATGCGACGGCAGGAAATTCACCCCTCCACTTT
cdr3_aa: CASSQDATAGNSPLHF

j_call: TRBJ1-2
clone_size: NA
d_call: NA
v_call: TRBV2
cdr3_nt: TGTGCCAGCAGTGTACACCAATCGGGGGGATTCGGCTACACCTTC
cdr3_aa: CASSVHQSGGFGYTF

j_call: TRBJ2-7
clone_size: NA
d_call: TRBD2
v_call: TRBV7-2
cdr3_nt: TGTGCCAGCAGCTTAGCCCCCCTAGCGGGGGGGAGCTACGAGCAGTACTTC
cdr3_aa: CASSLAPLAGGSYEQYF

j_call: TRBJ2-2
clone_size: NA
d_call: NA
v_call: TRBV6-5
cdr3_nt: TGTGCCAGCAGGCGGGATTTTTCGAACACCGGGGAGCTGTTTTTT
cdr3_aa: CASRRDFSNTGELFF

j_call: TRBJ1-5
clone_size: NA
d_call: NA
v_call: TRBV29-1
cdr3_nt: TGCAGCGTTGGACAGTACAATCAGCCCCAGCATTTT
cdr3_aa: CSVGQYNQPQHF

j_call: TRBJ2-5
clone_size: NA
d_call: NA
v_call: TRBV6-1
cdr3_nt: TGTGCCACCCAACCCACTGTACGAGAGGAGACCCAGTACTTC
cdr3_aa: CATQPTVREETQYF

j_call: TRBJ2-1
clone_size: NA
d_call: NA
v_call: TRBV20-1
cdr3_nt: TGCAGTGCCGAGGATAATAATGAGCAGTTCTTC
cdr3_aa: CSAEDNNEQFF

j_call: TRBJ1-6
clone_size: NA
d_call: NA
v_call: TRBV5-4
cdr3_nt: TGTGCCAGCAGCTTGGAGGGGATGCAAGATTCACCCCTCCACTTT
cdr3_aa: CASSLEGMQDSPLHF

j_call: TRBJ1-5
clone_size: NA
d_call: NA
v_call: TRBV10-3
cdr3_nt: TGTGCCATCAGTGACCCAACCACAAATCAGCCCCAGCATTTT
cdr3_aa: CAISDPTTNQPQHF

j_call: TRBJ2-6
clone_size: NA
d_call: NA
v_call: TRBV4-3
cdr3_nt: TGCGCCAGCAGCCAAGATCCCCCCGTCTCTGGGGCCAACGTCCTGACTTTC
cdr3_aa: CASSQDPPVSGANVLTF

j_call: TRBJ2-3
clone_size: NA
d_call: TRBD2
v_call: TRBV5-1
cdr3_nt: TGCGCCAGCAGCTTAGGACTAGCGGGGGGCACAGATACGCAGTATTTT
cdr3_aa: CASSLGLAGGTDTQYF

j_call: TRBJ1-2
clone_size: NA
d_call: TRBD1
v_call: TRBV7-2
cdr3_nt: TGTGCCAGCAGCCCGGACAGGGGGCGATTGGGCTACACCTTC
cdr3_aa: CASSPDRGRLGYTF

j_call: TRBJ2-2
clone_size: NA
d_call: NA
v_call: TRBV7-3
cdr3_nt: TGTGCCAGCAGCTCCGACTATAACACCGGGGAGCTGTTTTTT
cdr3_aa: CASSSDYNTGELFF